Following are 27 T cell receptor beta chains from one sample sequenced in a study of Ad26.COV2.S vaccination and SARS-CoV-2 variants. The treatment here: around 19 received Ad26.COV2.S at low or high dose, single or two shots; about 5 received placebo; per-sample allocation not given. Material that was analyzed had been drawn on day 63 after the first vaccine or placebo injection. Clones were read by immunoSEQ multiplex PCR, and TCRdb kept only the in-frame ones, dropping some. The data contain over 250,000 clones, more than 75% of them singletons. Source: peripheral blood, taken in a trial of Ad26.COV2.S vaccine versus placebo. These receptors came from a person between 18 and 59 years old who received the Ad26.COV2.S COVID-19 vaccine or a placebo.

Remarks on this clone: The same CDR3 arises from other DNA sequences in this sample as well. The chain joins TRBV5-5 to TRBJ1-2, with no clear D. The CDR3 is made up of 13 amino acids. Germline CDR1 is SGHKS and CDR2 is YYEKEE (reference sequence). V was pared by 4 bases and J by 3 bases, with 10 bases between. The CDR3 here is CASSGEGYYGYTF. The DNA for the CDR3 is TGTGCCAGCAGCGGCGAAGGGTACTATGGCTACACCTTC.

The chain links TRBV5-8 to TRBJ2-5; the D is unclear. The CDR3 is 17 residues long. CDR1 is SGHTS and CDR2 is YDEGEE in the germline V gene. Trimming left V 0 bases short and J 0 bases short, with 15 bases between. CDR3 region: CASSLGRSTLYQETQYF. Here the CDR3 DNA reads TGTGCCAGCAGCTTGGGCCGCAGCACCCTATACCAAGAGACCCAGTACTTC.

The V call is TRBV4-2, the J call TRBJ2-3; 9 bases line up with TRBD2. Trimming cost V 2 bases and J 1 base; bases outside gene matches: 4. The CDR3 covers 16 residues. Germline V gene lookup returns CDR1 LGHNA and CDR2 YNFKEQ. The CDR3 sequence: CASSQIAGDGTDTQYF. Here the CDR3 DNA reads TGTGCCAGCAGCCAAATAGCGGGGGATGGCACAGATACGCAGTATTTT.

The V and J genes are TRBV27 and TRBJ1-5, with D unresolved. Germline lookup yields CDR1 MNHEY and CDR2 SMNVEV (reference sequence). The V and J ends lost 6 bases and 0 bases respectively, with 9 bases between them. The CDR3 sequence is 14 residues long. Here the CDR3 reads CASSRANSNQPQHF. The CDR3 bases are TGTGCCAGCAGCCGGGCTAATAGCAATCAGCCCCAGCATTTT.

This sequence joins TRBV4-1 and TRBJ1-1; D unresolved. From germline, CDR1 is MGHRA and CDR2 YSYEKL. V lost 1 base to trimming and J lost 4 bases, with 13 bases between them. The CDR3 extends over 15 amino acids. CDR3 nucleotides: TGCGCCAGCAGCCAAGGATTAATCGGCCCCACTGAAGCTTTCTTT. It specifies CASSQGLIGPTEAFF.

The chain links TRBV7-3 to TRBJ1-1; D ambiguous. Germline CDR1 SGHTA, CDR2 FQGTGA. V lost 6 bases and J lost 1, with 9 bases in between. The CDR3 runs 13 residues. CDR3 sequence reads: CASSGYGNTEAFF. DNA of the CDR3: TGTGCCAGCAGTGGCTACGGGAACACTGAAGCTTTCTTT.

This clone was seen only once. The chain uses TRBV5-1 and TRBJ1-2, with D possibly being TRBD1 (5 bases). V lost 0 bases and J 4 bases, leaving 10 bases between the germline ends. CDR1 and CDR2 from the germline V gene are SGHRS and YFSETQ. This CDR3 is 14 amino acids long. CDR3: CASSLAQATYGYTF. CDR3 DNA: TGCGCCAGCAGCTTGGCACAGGCGACCTATGGCTACACCTTC.

This clone was detected only once. The rearrangement uses TRBV6-5 and TRBJ1-1; no reliable D call. V gave up 5 bases and J gave up 4 bases, with 11 bases separating them. Germline lookup yields CDR1 MNHEY and CDR2 SVGAGI. The CDR3 totals 13 residues. In nucleotides, the CDR3 is TGTGCCAGCAGTCCTGGGCGCAGCACTGAAGCTTTCTTT. Its protein product is CASSPGRSTEAFF.

The chain uses TRBV11-2 and TRBJ2-5, with D unresolved. The ends were cut back, 2 bases at V and 0 bases at J, with 10 bases in the middle. CDR1 is SGHAT and CDR2 is FQNNGV in the germline V gene. There are 15 residues in the CDR3. CDR3 in amino acids: CASSLLGSNQETQYF. CDR3 coding DNA: TGTGCCAGCAGCTTATTAGGGTCCAACCAAGAGACCCAGTACTTC.

In the case of this clone: Other DNA sequences within the sample encode an identical CDR3. The rearrangement joins TRBV5-1 to TRBJ2-2; D unresolved. V was shortened by 0 bases and J by 0 bases, with 3 bases between the two germline ends. There are 14 residues in the CDR3. CDR1 is SGHRS and CDR2 is YFSETQ in the germline V gene. CDR3 in amino acids: CASSLESNTGELFF. For the CDR3, the DNA is TGCGCCAGCAGCTTGGAGTCGAACACCGGGGAGCTGTTTTTT.

The table lists this clone with a count of one. V is TRBV6-5 and J is TRBJ2-7; 7 nucleotides line up with TRBD1. In germline, CDR1 is MNHEY, CDR2 SVGAGI. V was clipped by 6 bases and J by 2 bases; unmatched bases: 4. The CDR3 runs 13 residues. The CDR3 reads CASRMTGPYEQYF. DNA for the CDR3: TGTGCCAGCAGAATGACAGGGCCCTACGAGCAGTACTTC.

The J gene is TRBJ2-2, the V gene TRBV2; D possibly corresponds to TRBD2 (6 bases). The germline gives CDR1 SNHLY, CDR2 FYNNEI. The V end was cut by 4 bases, the J end by 6 bases, with 9 bases between. The CDR3 spans 13 residues. The CDR3 sequence: CASSVGGSGELFF. CDR3 sequence (DNA): TGTGCCAGCAGTGTGGGGGGTTCCGGGGAGCTGTTTTTT.

V usage is TRBV19 and J usage is TRBJ1-1; 7 positions match TRBD1. Germline V CDR1 and CDR2: LNHDA, SQIVND (reference sequence). The CDR3 has 16 residues. The junction had 9 bases not matched to a gene; V was cut back by 4 bases and J by 1 base. The CDR3 coding sequence is TGTGCCAGTAGTAATATCAAGGACAGGAAGAACACTGAAGCTTTCTTT. As protein: CASSNIKDRKNTEAFF.

The CDR3 spells CATSEGGPNNEQFF. CDR3 coding DNA: TGTGCTACCTCGGAGGGGGGGCCCAACAATGAGCAGTTCTTC. This rearrangement joins TRBV5-4 to TRBJ2-1; the D gene is possibly TRBD2 (7 bases). CDR3 length equals 14 residues. Germline V gives CDR1 SGHNT, CDR2 YYREEE (reference sequence). Filled out from reference TRBV5-4 and TRBJ2-1, the complete variable domain reads ETGVTQSPTHLIKTRGQQVTLRCSSQSGHNTVSWYQQALGQGPQFIFQYYREEENGRGNFPPRFSGLQFPNYSSELNVNALELDDSALYLCATSEGGPNNEQFFGPGTRLTVL.

The rearrangement uses TRBV18 and TRBJ2-2, with D unclear. Germline CDR1 KGHSH, CDR2 LQKENI. The CDR3 contains 15 residues. V lost 6 bases and J 5 bases, leaving 16 bases between the germline ends. Here the CDR3 reads CASSRTQDGTGELFF. The DNA of the CDR3 is TGTGCCAGCTCTCGCACCCAGGACGGAACCGGGGAGCTGTTTTTT. Complete variable domain (other parts from reference TRBV18 and TRBJ2-2): NAGVMQNPRHLVRRRGQEARLRCSPMKGHSHVYWYRQLPEEGLKFMVYLQKENIIDESGMPKERFSAEFPKEGPSILRIQQVVRGDSAAYFCASSRTQDGTGELFFGEGSRLTVL.

V is TRBV19 and J is TRBJ1-5; 10 bases match TRBD1. Looked up from germline, CDR1 is LNHDA and CDR2 is SQIVND (reference sequence). This CDR3 region has 14 residues. Trimming at V came to 8 bases and at J to 1 base, leaving 2 bases not matched to a gene. The CDR3 coding sequence is TGTGCCAGTGCGGACAGGGGGAGCAATCAGCCCCAGCATTTT. It specifies CASADRGSNQPQHF.

The gene calls are TRBV30 and TRBJ2-7; D is ambiguous. Looked up from germline, CDR1 is GTSNPN and CDR2 is SVGIG (reference sequence). Trimming left V 0 bases short and J 6 bases short, with 12 bases between. The CDR3 loop spans 13 amino acids. This CDR3 reads CAWSVETSLEQYF. CDR3 DNA sequence: TGTGCCTGGAGTGTAGAAACGTCGCTCGAGCAGTACTTC.

This sequence joins TRBV3-1 (or the pseudogene TRBV3-2) and TRBJ2-7; TRBD1 might be the D (6 bases). Deletions cut 1 base from V and 4 bases from J, with 14 bases between. Germline V gene sequence: CDR1 LGHDT, CDR2 YNNKEL (reference sequence). CDR3 size: 15 residues. DNA for the CDR3: TGTGCCAGCAGCCAAGGGGACAATCGGGTGTACGAGCAGTACTTC. As protein: CASSQGDNRVYEQYF.

The chain has TRBV9 and TRBJ2-2; D not certain. This CDR3 region has 14 residues. The germline V gene encodes CDR1 SGDLS and CDR2 YYNGEE. Between the trimmed V and J ends, which lost 1 base and 0 bases, there was a span of 4 bases. The CDR3 DNA reads TGTGCCAGCAGCGTAAGATCGAACACCGGGGAGCTGTTTTTT. Its protein product is CASSVRSNTGELFF.

This chain connects TRBV30 to TRBJ2-7; D is unresolved. The V gene lost 1 base and the J gene lost 2 bases, with 6 bases spanning the gap. This CDR3 comprises 12 residues. The V gene's germline CDR1 is GTSNPN and CDR2 SVGIG (reference sequence). Here the CDR3 reads CAWSGSTYEQYF. CDR3 DNA: TGTGCCTGGAGTGGAAGCACCTACGAGCAGTACTTC.

This clone was seen just once. The chain has TRBV30 and TRBJ1-5; 7 positions agree with TRBD1. CDR1 and CDR2 from the germline V gene are GTSNPN and SVGIG (reference sequence). Trimming took 4 bases from V and 4 from J; bases not matched to a gene: 4. This CDR3 comprises 13 residues. CDR3 in DNA: TGTGCCTGGACCGACAGGGATAATCAGCCCCAGCATTTT. Its protein product is CAWTDRDNQPQHF. Based on the CDR3 plus reference TRBV30 and TRBJ1-5, the full variable domain is SQTIHQWPATLVQPVGSPLSLECTVEGTSNPNLYWYRQAAGRGLQLLFYSVGIGQISSEVPQNLSASRPQDRQFILSSKKLLLSDSGFYLCAWTDRDNQPQHFGDGTRLSIL.

V and J are TRBV9 and TRBJ2-3, with 10 positions matching TRBD2. The junction had 5 bases not matched to a gene; V was cut back by 0 bases and J by 4 bases. Germline V gene sequence: CDR1 SGDLS, CDR2 YYNGEE. The CDR3 spans 16 residues. The CDR3 spells CASSVVPSGGADTQYF. In nucleotides, the CDR3 is TGTGCCAGCAGCGTAGTGCCTAGCGGGGGTGCAGATACGCAGTATTTT.

The chain links TRBV4-2 to TRBJ1-3, with a possible D match to TRBD1 (6 bases). The CDR3 runs 15 residues. Trimming pared 1 base from V and 7 bases from J, leaving 14 bases between. From germline, CDR1 is LGHNA and CDR2 YNFKEQ. CDR3 residues: CASSQVRGAGNTIYF. In DNA form, the CDR3 reads TGTGCCAGCAGCCAAGTCCGGGGGGCAGGGAACACCATATATTTT.

This clone was seen a handful of times. This chain joins TRBV28 and TRBJ2-3; a possible D gene is TRBD2 (5 bases). V was pared by 5 bases and J by 2 bases, with 14 bases between. Germline V gives CDR1 MDHEN, CDR2 SYDVKM. The CDR3 is 15 residues long. The CDR3 here is CASSQRTGFTDTQYF. For the CDR3, the DNA is TGTGCCAGCAGTCAGCGGACTGGCTTCACAGATACGCAGTATTTT.

The chain joins TRBV2 to TRBJ1-5, with TRBD1 matching 7 bases. V was clipped by 1 base and J by 7 bases; unmatched bases: 1. This CDR3 is 13 amino acids long. Germline loops: CDR1 SNHLY, CDR2 FYNNEI. In DNA, the CDR3 is TGTGCCAGCAGTGAAGACAGGGGCCAGCCCCAGCATTTT. Residues: CASSEDRGQPQHF.

This rearrangement joins TRBV10-1 to TRBJ1-1; the D is unclear. The V end lost 8 bases, the J end lost 4 bases, and 11 bases lay between the germline ends. The CDR3 runs 12 residues. Germline V gene data show CDR1 as WNHNN and CDR2 as SYGVQD (reference sequence). DNA for the CDR3: TGCGCCAGCCCCCAGCGGCTCACTGAAGCTTTCTTT. This sequence encodes CASPQRLTEAFF.

V and J are TRBV28 and TRBJ2-3; 8 bases are a match to TRBD1. CDR3 length: 15 residues. V dropped 7 bases and J dropped 2; count of bases not matched to a gene: 8. From germline, CDR1 is MDHEN and CDR2 SYDVKM. The CDR3 here is CASTPGQASTDTQYF. The CDR3 nucleotides are TGTGCCAGCACCCCGGGACAGGCGTCCACAGATACGCAGTATTTT.